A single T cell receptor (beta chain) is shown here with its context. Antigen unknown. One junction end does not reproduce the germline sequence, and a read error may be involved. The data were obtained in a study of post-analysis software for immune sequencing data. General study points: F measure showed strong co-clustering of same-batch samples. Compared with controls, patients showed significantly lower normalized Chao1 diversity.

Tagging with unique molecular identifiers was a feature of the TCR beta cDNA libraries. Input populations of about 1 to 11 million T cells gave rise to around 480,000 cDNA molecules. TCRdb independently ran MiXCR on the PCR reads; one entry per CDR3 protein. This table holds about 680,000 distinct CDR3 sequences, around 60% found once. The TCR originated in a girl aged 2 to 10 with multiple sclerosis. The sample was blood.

DNA for the CDR3: TGTGCCAGAAGCTTCCGGGGCGATGGCTACACCTTC. It encodes CARSFRGDGYTF. V is TRBV7-8 and J is TRBJ1-2, with a tentative D call TRBD1 (5 bases). Germline assignment: CDR1 SGHVS and CDR2 FQNEAQ. The CDR3 runs to 12 residues.